The sequence of this T cell receptor (beta chain) was determined in a study of shared clonotypes between healthy human individuals. Study-level background: For every donor, three CD4 naive, three CD4 memory, two CD8 naive and one CD8 memory plates were used.

As originally analysed: ImmunoSEQ output lacked quality scores and full-length reads, limiting matched filtering. Clones were read by immunoSEQ multiplex PCR, and TCRdb kept only the in-frame ones, dropping some. The V and J calls and clone size were taken over from that table, and D and trimming were inferred from the DNA. Seen here are about 1.1 million clones, 78% observed once, and the top ten hold more than 0.55%. CDR3 length: 14 residues. CDR1 is LNHNV, CDR2 YYDKDF, per germline (reference sequence). Germline trimming cut 1 base from V and 5 bases from J; bases unmatched to any gene: 2. The count of this clone is one.

This clonotype was obtained from a man aged 18 to 29 in good health. Some clones in this sample may be carry-over from other donors' samples. The sequenced sample was memory CD4+ T cells from PBMCs. Subset meaning: CD45RA-negative fraction. This chain uses TRBV15 with TRBJ2-1; 7 bases are a match to TRBD1. The CDR3 reads CATSRVGGHNEQFF. In nucleotides, the CDR3 is TGTGCCACCAGCAGAGTAGGGGGCCACAATGAGCAGTTCTTC.